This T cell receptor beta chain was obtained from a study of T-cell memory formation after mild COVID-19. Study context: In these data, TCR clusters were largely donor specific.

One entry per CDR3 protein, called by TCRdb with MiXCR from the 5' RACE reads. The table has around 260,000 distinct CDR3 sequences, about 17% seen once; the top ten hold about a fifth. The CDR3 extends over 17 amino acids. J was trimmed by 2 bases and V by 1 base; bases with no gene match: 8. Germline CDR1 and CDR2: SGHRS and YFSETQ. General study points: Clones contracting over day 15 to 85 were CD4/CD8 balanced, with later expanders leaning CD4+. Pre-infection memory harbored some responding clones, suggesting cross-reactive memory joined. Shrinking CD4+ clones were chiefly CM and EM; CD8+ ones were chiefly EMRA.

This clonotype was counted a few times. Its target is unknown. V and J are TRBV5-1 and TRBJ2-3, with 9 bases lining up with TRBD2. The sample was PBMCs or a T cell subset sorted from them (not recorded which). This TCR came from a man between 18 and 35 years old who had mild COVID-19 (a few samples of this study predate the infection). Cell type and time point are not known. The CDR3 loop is CASSLRASGTDTDTQYF. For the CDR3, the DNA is TGCGCCAGCAGCTTGAGGGCTAGCGGGACGGACACAGATACGCAGTATTTT.